The next 12 T cell receptor beta chains were all read from a single sample in a study of blood T cell repertoires in COVID-19. Sequenced by immunoSEQ multiplex PCR; TCRdb stores in-frame clones only, minus some. This table has over 200,000 clones, 80% to 95% appearing once. Sequencing was performed on peripheral blood. The receptors derive from a man between 60 and 75 years old with COVID-19, enrolled during active disease.

The gene calls are TRBV2 and TRBJ1-6, with D perhaps TRBD1 (5 bases). The length of the CDR3 is 14 residues. V lost 5 bases, J lost 13 bases, and 18 bases lay in between. CDR1 is SNHLY, CDR2 FYNNEI, per germline. CDR3 amino acids: CASSSGLLGFPLHF. The CDR3 DNA reads as TGTGCCAGCAGTTCGGGACTATTGGGTTTCCCCCTCCACTTT.

The chain couples TRBV6-5 to TRBJ1-1; D gene uncertain. With 1 base removed from V and 0 bases from J, the gap between germline ends came to 6 bases. This CDR3 region has 14 residues. Germline V gene data show CDR1 as MNHEY and CDR2 as SVGAGI. The CDR3 loop reads CASSYLQMNTEAFF. The CDR3 DNA reads TGTGCCAGCAGTTACTTACAGATGAACACTGAAGCTTTCTTT.

This sequence joins TRBV3-1 (or the pseudogene TRBV3-2) and TRBJ2-2; D remains ambiguous. Germline V CDR1 and CDR2: LGHDT, YNNKEL (reference sequence). The CDR3 spans 17 residues. The ends were cut back, 3 bases at V and 2 bases at J, with 16 bases in the middle. CDR3 bases: TGTGCCAGCAGCCACCGACGACTCACGCAAAACACCGGGGAGCTGTTTTTT. Its protein is CASSHRRLTQNTGELFF.

This rearrangement joins TRBV6-5 to TRBJ2-7, with a possible D match to TRBD2 (5 bases). Trimming took off 2 bases at V and 2 bases at J, with 13 bases between the two ends. The germline V gene encodes CDR1 MNHEY and CDR2 SVGAGI. The CDR3 runs 15 residues. The CDR3 DNA sequence: TGTGCCAGCAGTTACGGTTTTCGGGGAGCCTACGAGCAGTACTTC. It translates to CASSYGFRGAYEQYF.

The J gene is TRBJ1-4, the V gene TRBV18; 10 bases align to TRBD1. V lost 3 bases and J lost 6; bases outside the gene matches: 7. CDR3 length equals 16 residues. In germline, CDR1 is KGHSH, CDR2 LQKENI. This CDR3 reads CASSPILGTGDEKLFF. The CDR3 DNA follows: TGTGCCAGCTCACCTATTCTCGGGACAGGGGATGAAAAACTGTTTTTT.

Concerning this clone: An end of the junction does not agree with germline; a read error may underlie this. The J gene is TRBJ1-3, the V gene TRBV3-1 (or the pseudogene TRBV3-2); possibly TRBD1 for D (6 bases). CDR1 and CDR2 from the germline V gene are LGHDT and YNNKEL (reference sequence). The CDR3 loop spans 15 amino acids. The CDR3 reads CASSQETQGRNTIYF. The DNA for the CDR3 is TGTGCCAGCAGCCAGGAAACACAGGGCAGAAACACCATCTATTTT.

The chain is built from TRBV19 and TRBJ1-5; D ambiguous. This CDR3 region has 16 residues. V lost 2 bases and J lost 5, with 16 bases in between. CDR1 and CDR2 from the germline V gene are LNHDA and SQIVND (reference sequence). The CDR3 loop is CASSIRRAFTDQPQHF. The CDR3 coding sequence is TGTGCCAGTAGTATAAGGCGGGCTTTCACGGATCAGCCCCAGCATTTT. Looking up the rest from reference TRBV19 and TRBJ1-5 gives the full variable domain: DGGITQSPKYLFRKEGQNVTLSCEQNLNHDAMYWYRQDPGQGLRLIYYSQIVNDFQKGDIAEGYSVSREKKESFPLTVTSAQKNPTAFYLCASSIRRAFTDQPQHFGDGTRLSIL.

V and J are TRBV5-1 and TRBJ1-2, with 9 bases aligning to TRBD1. V trimming: 0 bases; J trimming: 0 bases; junction bases outside the gene matches: 6. This CDR3 has 17 amino acids. Germline values: CDR1 SGHRS, CDR2 YFSETQ. DNA of the CDR3: TGCGCCAGCAGCTTGGGGGGACAGGGACTCACTAACTATGGCTACACCTTC. It codes for CASSLGGQGLTNYGYTF. Full variable domain (rest looked up from reference TRBV5-1 and TRBJ1-2): KAGVTQTPRYLIKTRGQQVTLSCSPISGHRSVSWYQQTPGQGLQFLFEYFSETQRNKGNFPGRFSGRQFSNSRSEMNVSTLELGDSALYLCASSLGGQGLTNYGYTFGSGTRLTVV.

The V and J genes are TRBV3-1 (or the pseudogene TRBV3-2) and TRBJ1-5, with D perhaps TRBD1 (6 bases). V was pared by 0 bases and J by 2 bases, with 8 bases between. The CDR3 has 15 amino acids. Germline V lookup: CDR1 LGHDT, CDR2 YNNKEL (reference sequence). DNA for the CDR3: TGTGCCAGCAGCCAAGACTACAGGGGCAATCAGCCCCAGCATTTT. This gives the protein CASSQDYRGNQPQHF.

J is TRBJ2-1 and V is TRBV10-1; possibly TRBD1 for D (6 bases). The CDR3 covers 14 residues. Trimming left V 4 bases short and J 2 bases short, with 9 bases between. Germline CDR1 is WNHNN and CDR2 is SYGVQD (reference sequence). CDR3: CASSVQGPYNEQFF. The DNA of the CDR3 is TGCGCCAGCAGTGTACAGGGACCCTACAATGAGCAGTTCTTC.

This clone was counted once. The V and J genes are TRBV30 and TRBJ1-5; D gene unclear. Germline V lookup: CDR1 GTSNPN, CDR2 SVGIG (reference sequence). This CDR3 comprises 14 residues. The V and J ends lost 3 bases and 7 bases respectively, with 16 bases between them. The CDR3 reads CAWSLTAGRQPQHF. In nucleotides, the CDR3 is TGTGCCTGGAGCCTTACTGCGGGCCGACAGCCCCAGCATTTT.

The J gene is TRBJ2-3, the V gene TRBV5-4; D is unresolved. The CDR3 contains 14 residues. Trimming shortened V by 0 bases and J by 1 base, and 6 bases separated the two germline ends. The germline CDR1 and CDR2 sequences are SGHNT and YYREEE (reference sequence). CDR3 sequence reads: CASSLVTGTDTQYF. In nucleotides, the CDR3 is TGTGCCAGCAGCTTGGTTACAGGCACAGATACGCAGTATTTT.